A single sample gave rise to the 16 T cell receptor beta chains below, sequenced in a study of blood T cell repertoires in COVID-19. Here immunoSEQ multiplex PCR was the method, and the copy in TCRdb shows in-frame clones only, minus some. The sample gives under 300,000 clones, almost 85% of which show up once; under 5% is in the top ten. Sequenced material: peripheral blood. The receptors were gathered from a man aged 50-60 years with acute or convalescent COVID-19.

This rearrangement joins TRBV10-3 to TRBJ2-1, with D possibly being TRBD2 (5 bases). CDR1 is ENHRY, CDR2 SYGVKD, per germline. V was clipped by 4 bases and J by 6 bases, with 10 bases between them. This CDR3 is 13 amino acids long. CDR3 region: CAISVEAANEQFF. The CDR3 DNA is TGTGCCATCAGTGTCGAAGCGGCCAATGAGCAGTTCTTC.

This sequence joins TRBV27 and TRBJ2-3; D is possibly TRBD1 (5 bases). Trimming shortened V by 3 bases and J by 3 bases, and 19 bases separated the two germline ends. This CDR3 has 17 residues. Germline V CDR1 and CDR2: MNHEY, SMNVEV (reference sequence). The CDR3 sequence is CASSFLGAGRRTDTQYF. CDR3 DNA sequence: TGTGCCAGCAGTTTCTTAGGGGCAGGGCGAAGGACAGATACGCAGTATTTT.

The V gene is TRBV5-4, the J gene TRBJ2-7, with 10 bases identical to TRBD1. In germline, CDR1 is SGHNT, CDR2 YYREEE (reference sequence). Germline trimming cut 4 bases from V and 4 bases from J; bases unmatched to any gene: 5. The CDR3 covers 14 residues. This CDR3 is CASSGGTGVYEQYF. The CDR3 DNA is TGTGCCAGCAGCGGCGGGACAGGGGTTTACGAGCAGTACTTC.

As for this clone: The same CDR3 arises from other DNA sequences in this sample as well. This chain connects TRBV9 to TRBJ2-5; possibly TRBD2 for D (6 bases). V lost 2 bases to trimming and J lost 1 base, with 9 bases between them. CDR3 length: 14 residues. Germline CDR1 and CDR2: SGDLS and YYNGEE. The CDR3 region has the DNA TGTGCCAGCAGCGTCGGCGGGACCCAAGAGACCCAGTACTTC. Its translation: CASSVGGTQETQYF.

The V call is TRBV6-5, the J call TRBJ1-2, with D possibly being TRBD1 (5 bases). Germline V CDR1 and CDR2: MNHEY, SVGAGI. Trimming removed 7 bases at V and 0 bases at J, with 12 bases between. The CDR3 runs 14 residues. This CDR3 is CASTSTVTNYGYTF. The CDR3 DNA follows: TGTGCCAGCACCTCGACAGTTACTAACTATGGCTACACCTTC.

This clone came up once. This sequence joins TRBV9 and TRBJ2-5, with TRBD1 identical over 7 bases. This CDR3 is 14 amino acids long. With 0 bases clipped from V and 3 bases from J, the junction kept 2 bases outside the gene matches. The germline V gene has CDR1 SGDLS and CDR2 YYNGEE. This chain's CDR3 is CASSVGGQKETQYF. CDR3 DNA: TGTGCCAGCAGCGTAGGGGGACAGAAAGAGACCCAGTACTTC.

This chain connects TRBV2 to TRBJ2-2, with 9 nucleotides matching TRBD1. The germline V gene encodes CDR1 SNHLY and CDR2 FYNNEI. Trimming cost V 5 bases and J 5 bases; bases outside gene matches: 3. This CDR3 is built from 14 residues. The chain's CDR3 is CASSSQGATGELFF. In nucleotides, the CDR3 is TGTGCCAGCAGTTCACAGGGGGCTACCGGGGAGCTGTTTTTT.

The chain employs TRBV18 and TRBJ1-1, with 7 bases lining up with TRBD1. CDR3 length: 19 residues. J gave up 0 bases and V 4 bases, and 17 bases lay outside the gene matches. The V gene's germline CDR1 is KGHSH and CDR2 LQKENI. In nucleotides, the CDR3 is TGTGCCAGCTCACTATACAGTCCCAGGGGGTTGGGCATGAACACTGAAGCTTTCTTT. Amino acid sequence: CASSLYSPRGLGMNTEAFF.

This chain connects TRBV5-5 to TRBJ1-5, with no clear D. V lost 4 bases and J lost 0, with 11 bases in between. The CDR3 consists of 15 residues. Germline CDR1 SGHKS, CDR2 YYEKEE (reference sequence). The DNA of the CDR3 is TGTGCCAGCAGCCTACAGCCTCATAGCAATCAGCCCCAGCATTTT. Translated: CASSLQPHSNQPQHF.

The gene calls are TRBV10-1 and TRBJ2-3; 9 positions agree with TRBD1. V gave up 2 bases and J gave up 6 bases; unmatched junction bases: 3. The CDR3 sequence is 14 residues long. The germline CDR1 and CDR2 sequences are WNHNN and SYGVQD (reference sequence). CDR3 bases: TGCGCCAGCAGTGAGGGGACAGGGATCGATACGCAGTATTTT. This encodes CASSEGTGIDTQYF.

The rearrangement joins TRBV20-1 to TRBJ2-3; tentative D call: TRBD2 (6 bases). There are 16 residues in the CDR3. In germline, CDR1 is DFQATT, CDR2 SNEGSKA (reference sequence). V lost 3 bases, J lost 2 bases, and 18 bases lay in between. CDR3 residues: CSASGTRGETTDTQYF. Here the CDR3 DNA reads TGCAGTGCTAGTGGCACCCGCGGGGAGACCACAGATACGCAGTATTTT.

The table lists this clone with a count of one. The chain uses TRBV6-5 and TRBJ1-3; TRBD1 matches at 7 bases. Trimming removed 3 bases from V and 2 bases from J; junction bases left unmatched: 7. The CDR3 is 16 amino acids. Germline V CDR1 and CDR2: MNHEY, SVGAGI. CDR3 residues: CASSYMGQTPGNTIYF. CDR3 coding DNA: TGTGCCAGCAGTTATATGGGACAGACCCCTGGAAACACCATATATTTT.

The chain combines TRBV4-1 with TRBJ1-2; D might be TRBD1 (6 bases). V lost 1 base to trimming and J lost 2 bases, with 8 bases between them. CDR1 is MGHRA and CDR2 is YSYEKL in the germline V gene. This CDR3 contains 14 residues. This chain's CDR3 is CASSQGDKNYGYTF. The CDR3 DNA reads as TGCGCCAGCAGCCAAGGGGACAAGAACTATGGCTACACCTTC.

This clone is a singleton in its sample. The chain combines TRBV28 with TRBJ1-5, with D perhaps matching TRBD1 (6 bases). The germline gives CDR1 MDHEN, CDR2 SYDVKM. The V gene lost 3 bases and the J gene lost 0 bases, with 15 bases spanning the gap. The CDR3 covers 17 residues. The CDR3 region has the DNA TGTGCCAGCAGTTTTTCGGGAGGGGGGTTTAGCAATCAGCCCCAGCATTTT. Its protein is CASSFSGGGFSNQPQHF.

The V gene is TRBV28, the J gene TRBJ1-6, with D possibly matching TRBD1 (5 bases). V lost 2 bases and J lost 0, with 8 bases in between. Germline V lookup: CDR1 MDHEN, CDR2 SYDVKM. This CDR3 has 16 residues. DNA for the CDR3: TGTGCCAGCAGTTTAGACAGAAGCTCCTATAATTCACCCCTCCACTTT. Its protein is CASSLDRSSYNSPLHF.

The chain uses TRBV9 and TRBJ2-3, with a possible D match to TRBD2 (6 bases). Germline V gene sequence: CDR1 SGDLS, CDR2 YYNGEE. The CDR3 consists of 16 residues. Trimming left V 2 bases short and J 5 bases short, with 18 bases between. This CDR3 reads CASSVAGTWGVDTQYF. Here the CDR3 DNA reads TGTGCCAGCAGCGTTGCCGGGACTTGGGGGGTAGATACGCAGTATTTT.